This T cell receptor (beta chain) was recovered during a study of OX40 agonist ivuxolimab in advanced cancers. Overall study findings and caveats: CD4+ T cells averaged fewer expanded clones than CD8+ T cells. Several nonresponders also turned out to have low normalized T-cell clonal expansion.

In the case of this clone: Its specificity is not known.

Sequencing used immunoSEQ multiplex PCR; TCRdb keeps in-frame clones, though not all of them. The repertoire holds 65,000 to 75,000 clones, with about four fifths as singletons. This clonotype was obtained from an adult with an advanced solid tumor such as melanoma, head and neck, liver or kidney cancer. The input for sequencing was CD4+ or CD8+ T cells sorted from blood, taken in a trial of the OX40 agonist ivuxolimab.

In DNA form, the CDR3 reads TGTGCCAGCAGCCCCGGACAGCTACCGGAGACCCAGTACTTC. This translates into CASSPGQLPETQYF. The chain joins TRBV7-2 to TRBJ2-5, with D maybe TRBD1 (6 bases). There are 14 residues in the CDR3. Germline V gives CDR1 SGHTA, CDR2 FQGNSA. The germline V and J ends were trimmed by 5 bases and 5 bases, with 15 bases remaining between them.